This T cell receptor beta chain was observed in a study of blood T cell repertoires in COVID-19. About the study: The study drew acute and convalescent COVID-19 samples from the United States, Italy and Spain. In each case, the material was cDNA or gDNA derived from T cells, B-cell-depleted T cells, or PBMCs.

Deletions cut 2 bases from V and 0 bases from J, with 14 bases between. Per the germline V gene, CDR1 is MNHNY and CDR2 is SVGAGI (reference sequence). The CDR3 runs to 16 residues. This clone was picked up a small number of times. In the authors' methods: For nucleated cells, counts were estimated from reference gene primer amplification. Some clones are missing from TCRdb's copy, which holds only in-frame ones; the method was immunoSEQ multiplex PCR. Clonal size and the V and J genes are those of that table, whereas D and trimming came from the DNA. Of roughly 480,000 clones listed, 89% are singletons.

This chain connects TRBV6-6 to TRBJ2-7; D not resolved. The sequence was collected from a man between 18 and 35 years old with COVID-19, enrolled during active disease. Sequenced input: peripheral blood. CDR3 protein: CASSYTLLAGSYEQYF. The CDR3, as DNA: TGTGCCAGCAGTTACACCCTCTTAGCCGGCTCCTACGAGCAGTACTTC.